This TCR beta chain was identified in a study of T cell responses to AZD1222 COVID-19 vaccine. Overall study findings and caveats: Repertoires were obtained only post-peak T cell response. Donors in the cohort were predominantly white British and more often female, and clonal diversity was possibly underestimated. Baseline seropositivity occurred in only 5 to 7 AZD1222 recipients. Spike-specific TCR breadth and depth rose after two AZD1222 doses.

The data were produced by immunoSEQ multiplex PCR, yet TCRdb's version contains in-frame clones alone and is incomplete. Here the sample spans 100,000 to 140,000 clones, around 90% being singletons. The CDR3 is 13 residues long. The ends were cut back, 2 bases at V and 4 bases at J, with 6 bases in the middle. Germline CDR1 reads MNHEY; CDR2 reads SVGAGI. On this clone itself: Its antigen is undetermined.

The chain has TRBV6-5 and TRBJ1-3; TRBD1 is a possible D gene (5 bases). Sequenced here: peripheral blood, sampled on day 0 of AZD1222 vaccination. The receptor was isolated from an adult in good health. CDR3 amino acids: CASSYAGGNTIYF. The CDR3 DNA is TGTGCCAGCAGTTACGCAGGGGGAAACACCATATATTTT.